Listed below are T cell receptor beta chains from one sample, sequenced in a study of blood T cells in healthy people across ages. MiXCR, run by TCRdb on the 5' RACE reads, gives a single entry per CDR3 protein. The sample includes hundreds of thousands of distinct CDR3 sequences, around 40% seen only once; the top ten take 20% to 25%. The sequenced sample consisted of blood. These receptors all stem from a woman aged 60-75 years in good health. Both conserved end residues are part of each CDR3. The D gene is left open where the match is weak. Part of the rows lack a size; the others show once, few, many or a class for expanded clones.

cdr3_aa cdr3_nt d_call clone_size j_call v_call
CASSLEGSSAYEQYF TGCGCCAGCAGCTTGGAAGGGTCCTCGGCCTACGAGCAGTACTTC . . TRBJ2-7 TRBV5-1
CASKSLYEQYF TGTGCCAGCAAGAGCCTTTACGAGCAGTACTTC . few TRBJ2-7 TRBV5-6
CSARGTGVDYGYTF TGCAGTGCTAGGGGGACAGGGGTTGACTATGGCTACACCTTC TRBD1 few TRBJ1-2 TRBV20-1
CASSHTQGGSPLHF TGTGCCAGCAGCCATACACAGGGTGGTTCACCCCTCCACTTT . . TRBJ1-6 TRBV3-1
CASSFEQANYGYTF TGTGCCAGCAGCTTTGAGCAAGCTAACTATGGCTACACCTTC . . TRBJ1-2 TRBV7-9
CASSQDRTGSGETQYF TGCGCCAGCAGCCAAGATAGGACTGGGAGTGGGGAGACCCAGTACTTC . many TRBJ2-5 TRBV4-3
CAWSVGTGGEEKLFF TGTGCCTGGAGTGTAGGGACAGGGGGGGAAGAAAAACTGTTTTTT TRBD1 . TRBJ1-4 TRBV30
CASSQISSGANVLTF TGTGCCAGCAGCCAAATAAGCTCTGGGGCCAACGTCCTGACTTTC . many TRBJ2-6 TRBV7-2
CAIPLSGSRETQYF TGTGCCATTCCGCTTAGCGGGAGTCGTGAGACCCAGTACTTC TRBD2 . TRBJ2-5 TRBV2
CASSLPHGNQPQHF TGTGCCAGCAGTCTGCCCCACGGAAATCAGCCCCAGCATTTT . . TRBJ1-5 TRBV6-2/TRBV6-3
CASSLAGTAYNEQFF TGTGCCAGCAGCTTAGCCGGGACAGCGTACAATGAGCAGTTCTTC TRBD1 few TRBJ2-1 TRBV7-2
CSAAPSSYEQYF TGCAGTGCAGCCCCGTCATCCTACGAGCAGTACTTC . few TRBJ2-7 TRBV20-1
CSIGDNVSGANVLTF TGCAGCATCGGGGACAATGTTTCTGGGGCCAACGTCCTGACTTTC . few TRBJ2-6 TRBV29-1
CSVELGGAKDYGYTF TGCAGCGTTGAACTAGGGGGGGCTAAGGACTATGGCTACACCTTC . few TRBJ1-2 TRBV29-1
CASSFRVRETQYF TGTGCCAGCAGTTTCCGTGTCCGAGAGACCCAGTACTTC . few TRBJ2-5 TRBV12-3/TRBV12-4
CASSQASGGSYEQYF TGTGCCAGCAGCCAAGCTAGCGGGGGCTCCTACGAGCAGTACTTC TRBD2 . TRBJ2-7 TRBV3-1
CASSPGVAQETQYF TGTGCCAGCAGCCCGGGAGTAGCTCAAGAGACCCAGTACTTC . . TRBJ2-5 TRBV7-2
CASSQDSVGSAEAFF TGTGCCAGCAGCCAAGATTCAGTGGGGAGTGCTGAAGCTTTCTTT . many TRBJ1-1 TRBV14
CGVNGPSGANVLTF TGCGGCGTAAACGGGCCCTCTGGGGCCAACGTCCTGACTTTC . . TRBJ2-6 TRBV29-1
CASSRAVSSYEQYF TGTGCCAGTAGCAGAGCGGTATCCTCCTACGAGCAGTACTTC . . TRBJ2-7 TRBV19
CASSYSGLGETQFF TGTGCCAGCAGCTACAGTGGGCTGGGAGAGACCCAGTTCTTC . . TRBJ2-1 TRBV11-2
CASSPYIGGDGDQPQHF TGTGCCAGCAGCCCCTACATAGGAGGGGATGGGGATCAGCCCCAGCATTTT . . TRBJ1-5 TRBV7-8
CASSPALYEQYF TGTGCCAGCAGTCCCGCCCTCTACGAGCAGTACTTC . few TRBJ2-7 TRBV12-3/TRBV12-4
CASSPLSEYNEQYF TGTGCCAGCAGTCCCTTAAGCGAGTACAATGAGCAGTACTTC . once TRBJ2-7 TRBV12-3/TRBV12-4
CSARDGLAGGSTLPEQYF TGCAGTGCTAGAGACGGACTAGCGGGGGGCTCGACCCTCCCCGAGCAGTACTTC TRBD2 many TRBJ2-7 TRBV20-1